What follows are 9 T cell receptor beta chains derived from one specimen sequenced in a study of shared clonotypes between healthy human individuals. Using immunoSEQ multiplex PCR, the repertoire was profiled, and TCRdb retains in-frame clones only, with some absent. Of roughly 2.5 million clones listed, approximately 90% are singletons. The sequencing input was naive CD4+ T cells sorted from blood. Subset: CD45RA+ positively selected. The receptors stem from a man between 18 and 35 years old in good health.

The rearrangement uses TRBV10-1 and TRBJ1-1, with D possibly being TRBD1 (6 bases). V was cut by 6 bases and J by 4 bases, with 12 bases left in between. Germline V gene sequence: CDR1 WNHNN, CDR2 SYGVQD (reference sequence). CDR3 length equals 13 residues. CDR3 sequence (DNA): TGCGCCAGCAGCCACAGGGCAAGCACTGAAGCTTTCTTT. Translating it yields CASSHRASTEAFF.

The V gene is TRBV5-4, the J gene TRBJ2-7; TRBD1 might be the D (5 bases). Germline CDR1 and CDR2: SGHNT and YYREEE (reference sequence). This CDR3 is built from 15 residues. Trimming stripped 0 bases from V and 2 bases from J, with 12 bases between. The CDR3 bases are TGTGCCAGCAGCTTGGGGCTAGGGGCAACCTACGAGCAGTACTTC. Translating it yields CASSLGLGATYEQYF.

The V call is TRBV6-5, the J call TRBJ2-7; TRBD2 matches at 9 bases. This CDR3 spans 14 amino acids. Germline values: CDR1 MNHEY, CDR2 SVGAGI. V gave up 6 bases and J gave up 0 bases; unmatched junction bases: 3. Written as DNA, the CDR3 is TGTGCCAGCAGCCATAGCGGGAGCTCCTACGAGCAGTACTTC. The encoded protein is CASSHSGSSYEQYF.

V gene TRBV28 combines with J gene TRBJ1-2, with 7 positions matching TRBD1. V gave up 3 bases and J gave up 4 bases; unmatched junction bases: 8. Germline CDR1 is MDHEN and CDR2 is SYDVKM. This CDR3 contains 15 residues. CDR3 in DNA: TGTGCCAGCAGTTTGTCACAGGGGAATTTCTATGGCTACACCTTC. Its translation: CASSLSQGNFYGYTF.

This rearrangement joins TRBV21-1 to TRBJ1-5. TRBV21-1 is annotated as a pseudogene. The CDR3 is made up of 15 amino acids. The CDR3 loop reads CASSKEIRPNQPQHF. The CDR3 DNA reads as TGTGCCAGCAGCAAAGAGATCCGTCCCAATCAGCCCCAGCATTTT.

The rearrangement joins TRBV10-3 to TRBJ2-1, with a tentative D call TRBD1 (6 bases). V dropped 5 bases and J dropped 5 bases, with 13 bases sitting between them. The germline V gene encodes CDR1 ENHRY and CDR2 SYGVKD. The CDR3 extends over 14 amino acids. The CDR3 DNA is TGTGCCATCAGTACGACAGGTATTAACAATGAGCAGTTCTTC. Translated, it gives CAISTTGINNEQFF.

V usage is TRBV5-1 and J usage is TRBJ2-7; 12 bases match TRBD2. The V gene's germline CDR1 is SGHRS and CDR2 YFSETQ. The CDR3 spans 17 residues. V was pared by 0 bases and J by 1 base, with 5 bases of the junction left unmatched. The CDR3 bases are TGCGCCAGCAGCTTGGCGACTAGCGGGAGTCTATCCTACGAGCAGTACTTC. It is translated as CASSLATSGSLSYEQYF.

This clone showed up just once. Other DNA sequences in this specimen translate into the identical CDR3. The chain links TRBV5-1 to TRBJ2-1; 7 bases fit TRBD2. After removal of 0 bases from V and 2 bases from J, the junction contained 2 bases not matched to a gene. Germline V gene data show CDR1 as SGHRS and CDR2 as YFSETQ. The CDR3 is 15 residues long. The CDR3 is CASSLVAGAYNEQFF. CDR3 in DNA: TGCGCCAGCAGCTTGGTTGCGGGAGCCTACAATGAGCAGTTCTTC.

This chain connects TRBV7-9 to TRBJ2-5, with 9 positions matching TRBD2. The CDR3 consists of 17 residues. J lost 5 bases, V lost 4 bases, and 14 bases had no gene match. Looked up from germline, CDR1 is SEHNR and CDR2 is FQNEAQ (reference sequence). The CDR3 DNA sequence: TGTGCCAGCAGCTACGAGGGAGCGGGGGGTTCGAGGGAGACCCAGTACTTC. Amino acid sequence: CASSYEGAGGSRETQYF.